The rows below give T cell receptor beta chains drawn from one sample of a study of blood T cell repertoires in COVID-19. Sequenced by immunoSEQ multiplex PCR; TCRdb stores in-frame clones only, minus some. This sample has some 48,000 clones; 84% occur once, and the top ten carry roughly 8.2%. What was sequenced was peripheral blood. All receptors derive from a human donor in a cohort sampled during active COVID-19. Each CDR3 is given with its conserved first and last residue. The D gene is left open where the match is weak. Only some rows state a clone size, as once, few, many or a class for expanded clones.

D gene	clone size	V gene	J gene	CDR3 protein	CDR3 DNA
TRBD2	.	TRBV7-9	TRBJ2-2	CASSFGAGGDTGELFF	TGTGCCAGCAGCTTTGGAGCGGGAGGGGACACCGGGGAGCTGTTTTTT
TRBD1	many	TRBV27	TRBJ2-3	CASSRTGRTDTQYF	TGTGCCAGCAGCCGGACAGGGAGGACAGATACGCAGTATTTT
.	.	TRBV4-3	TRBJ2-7	CASSQDRDMTYEQYF	TGCGCCAGCAGCCAGGACCGGGACATGACCTACGAGCAGTACTTC
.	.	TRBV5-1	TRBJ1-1	CASSLEAGSIRTEAFF	TGCGCCAGCAGCTTGGAGGCGGGATCGATTCGGACTGAAGCTTTCTTT
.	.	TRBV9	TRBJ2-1	CASSVGGANNEQFF	TGTGCCAGCAGCGTAGGAGGAGCAAACAATGAGCAGTTCTTC
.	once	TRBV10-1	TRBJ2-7	CASSELIGGTAFYEQYF	TGCGCCAGCAGTGAGTTAATCGGCGGGACCGCCTTCTACGAGCAGTACTTC
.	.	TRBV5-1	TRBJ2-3	CASSPPLAGGSQDTQYF	TGCGCCAGCAGCCCCCCACTAGCCGGCGGCTCCCAGGATACGCAGTATTTT
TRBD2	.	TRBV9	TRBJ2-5	CASSGHGLAGGLETQYF	TGTGCCAGCAGCGGCCACGGACTAGCGGGAGGACTAGAGACCCAGTACTTC
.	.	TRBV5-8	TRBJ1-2	CASSWIQEDGYTF	TGTGCCAGCAGCTGGATCCAGGAGGATGGCTACACCTTC
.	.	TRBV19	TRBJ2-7	CASSIPGEIDEQYF	TGTGCCAGTAGTATACCGGGGGAAATCGACGAGCAGTACTTC
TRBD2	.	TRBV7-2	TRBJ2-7	CASSGLGGRREQYF	TGTGCCAGCAGCGGATTGGGCGGGAGGAGGGAGCAGTACTTC